Below are 19 T cell receptor beta chains sequenced from a single sample in a study of T-cell memory formation after mild COVID-19 (TCRdb year 2021). Libraries were prepared through 5' RACE. The sequencer was an Illumina NovaSeq 6000. TCRdb's own reprocessing of the public reads used fastp at Q25 and MiXCR and kept productive beta chains. Under each unique CDR3 protein, matching rows form one entry showing the most common genes and DNA. A total of about 320,000 distinct CDR3 sequences appear in this sample, 13% to 15% of them only once. The ten largest clonotypes hold roughly a fifth of the sample. Sequencing was done on a sample of PBMCs or a T cell subset sorted from them (not recorded which). These receptors all stem from a man aged 18 to 35 who had mild COVID-19 (a few samples of this study predate the infection). The sample titles of this study are shuffled in the database, so cell type and time point are left out; the donor was told from shared clones.

The J gene is TRBJ2-4, the V gene TRBV6-6; D is unclear. The CDR3 runs 16 residues. V was shortened by 0 bases and J by 0 bases, with 9 bases between the two germline ends. Germline values: CDR1 MNHNY, CDR2 SVGAGI (reference sequence). CDR3 sequence: CASSYSSELAKNIQYF. CDR3 bases: TGTGCCAGCAGTTACTCGTCGGAATTAGCCAAAAACATTCAGTACTTC.

There are a few counts of this clonotype. The rearrangement joins TRBV27 to TRBJ2-5; D call uncertain. CDR3 length: 14 amino acids. The germline V gene encodes CDR1 MNHEY and CDR2 SMNVEV (reference sequence). With 4 bases removed from V and 5 bases from J, the gap between germline ends came to 14 bases. This chain's CDR3 is CASSSAIQRETQYF. CDR3 DNA: TGTGCCAGCAGTTCCGCCATTCAACGGGAGACCCAGTACTTC.

This clonotype occurred a few times. The chain carries TRBV6-5 and TRBJ2-5; possibly TRBD1 for D (6 bases). The CDR3 runs to 14 residues. From germline, CDR1 is MNHEY and CDR2 SVGAGI. The germline V and J ends were trimmed by 4 bases and 6 bases, with 15 bases remaining between them. The CDR3 sequence is CASSFLQGSQTQYF. The CDR3 bases are TGTGCCAGCAGTTTTCTCCAGGGGAGTCAGACCCAGTACTTC.

This clonotype was seen a handful of times. J is TRBJ1-2 and V is TRBV6-6; D not resolved. The CDR3 has 13 amino acids. V was cut by 6 bases and J by 0 bases, with 8 bases left in between. The germline CDR1 and CDR2 sequences are MNHNY and SVGAGI (reference sequence). CDR3 in DNA: TGTGCCAGCAGAGGCAGAGCTAACTATGGCTACACCTTC. Translated, it gives CASRGRANYGYTF.

The chain couples TRBV5-1 to TRBJ2-3; 9 bases line up with TRBD1. This CDR3 contains 16 residues. V lost 4 bases, J lost 3 bases, and 9 bases stayed unmatched. Germline V gene sequence: CDR1 SGHRS, CDR2 YFSETQ. CDR3: CASSALGDRVTDTQYF. The CDR3 DNA sequence: TGCGCCAGCAGCGCCCTAGGGGACAGGGTAACAGATACGCAGTATTTT.

This clonotype came up a few times. The V call is TRBV12-5, the J call TRBJ1-5, with a tentative D call TRBD1 (6 bases). Per the germline V gene, CDR1 is LGHNT and CDR2 is FRNRAP. Trimming shortened V by 3 bases and J by 10 bases, and 31 bases separated the two germline ends. The CDR3 spans 19 residues. The CDR3 coding sequence is TGTGCTAGTGGTTTCTCCCGGACAGTCAGAGACCGCGCAAACAGCCCCCAGCATTTT. Protein: CASGFSRTVRDRANSPQHF.

The V gene is TRBV20-1, the J gene TRBJ1-1, with D possibly matching TRBD1 (5 bases). The germline V gene encodes CDR1 DFQATT and CDR2 SNEGSKA (reference sequence). The V end lost 6 bases, the J end lost 0 bases, and 14 bases lay between the germline ends. The CDR3 totals 14 residues. The CDR3 coding sequence is TGCAGTGCGCCCCGATGGGGGATGAACACTGAAGCTTTCTTT. It is translated as CSAPRWGMNTEAFF.

In its sample, this clonotype was seen many times. V is TRBV10-3 and J is TRBJ1-2, with 10 bases fitting TRBD1. J was trimmed by 1 base and V by 6 bases; bases with no gene match: 2. The CDR3 sequence is 14 residues long. Germline loops: CDR1 ENHRY, CDR2 SYGVKD. CDR3 bases: TGTGCCATCAGAAGGGACAGGGGTAACTATGGCTACACCTTC. Protein: CAIRRDRGNYGYTF.

This sequence joins TRBV13 and TRBJ1-3, with no clear D. Per germline, CDR1 PRHDT and CDR2 FYEKMQ (reference sequence). This CDR3 region has 15 residues. V was clipped by 3 bases and J by 1 base, with 10 bases between them. The CDR3, as DNA: TGTGCCAGCAGCTTTGGTGCTGGGTCTGGAAACACCATATATTTT. It is translated as CASSFGAGSGNTIYF.

The J gene is TRBJ2-7, the V gene TRBV2, with a possible D match to TRBD2 (6 bases). There are 15 residues in the CDR3. V was shortened by 6 bases and J by 1 base, with 16 bases between the two germline ends. CDR1 and CDR2 (germline): SNHLY, FYNNEI. The chain's CDR3 is CASRAPSDHSYEQYF. CDR3 coding DNA: TGTGCCAGCAGGGCCCCTAGCGATCATTCCTACGAGCAGTACTTC.

This clonotype turned up a few times. V usage is TRBV6-1 and J usage is TRBJ2-5; D is perhaps TRBD2 (6 bases). CDR3 size: 14 residues. Germline V lookup: CDR1 MNHNS, CDR2 SASEGT. The germline V and J ends were trimmed by 6 bases and 5 bases, with 16 bases remaining between them. CDR3 nucleotide sequence: TGTGCCAGCAGAGCTTGGACGGGAGCGGAGACCCAGTACTTC. Residues: CASRAWTGAETQYF.

This chain uses TRBV11-2 with TRBJ1-2; 7 bases map to TRBD1. There are 13 residues in the CDR3. Germline V lookup: CDR1 SGHAT, CDR2 FQNNGV. With V trimmed by 3 bases and J by 8 bases, 6 bases remained unmatched. The CDR3 spells CASSFDRVGGYTF. Written as DNA, the CDR3 is TGTGCCAGCAGCTTCGACAGGGTAGGCGGCTACACCTTC.

This chain uses TRBV6-4 with TRBJ1-5; D remains unclear. Germline CDR1 is MRHNA and CDR2 is SNTAGT. V was clipped by 8 bases and J by 0 bases, with 14 bases between them. The CDR3 spans 15 residues. The CDR3 DNA follows: TGTGCCAGCTGTATGGTGAGGTATAGCAATCAGCCCCAGCATTTT. It specifies CASCMVRYSNQPQHF.

V and J are TRBV24-1 and TRBJ1-2, with TRBD1 matching over 11 bases. Trimming cost V 10 bases and J 6 bases; bases outside gene matches: 3. This CDR3 spans 12 amino acids. Germline V gene lookup returns CDR1 KGHDR and CDR2 SFDVKD. As DNA, the CDR3 is TGTGCCACTAGGGACAGGGGGAATGGCTACACCTTC. Its protein product is CATRDRGNGYTF.

This clonotype is a singleton in its sample. V gene TRBV20-1 combines with J gene TRBJ2-3, with 7 bases lining up with TRBD2. This CDR3 has 16 residues. Germline V lookup: CDR1 DFQATT, CDR2 SNEGSKA (reference sequence). V shed 0 bases and J 3 bases; nucleotides not matched to a gene: 9. This CDR3 reads CSARDPTRGGTDTQYF. In DNA form, the CDR3 reads TGCAGTGCTAGAGACCCTACTCGCGGGGGTACAGATACGCAGTATTTT.

This clonotype has more than one count but fewer than ten. The V and J genes are TRBV28 and TRBJ2-3; D possibly uses TRBD1 or TRBD2 (5 bases each). V lost 3 bases and J 0 bases, leaving 13 bases between the germline ends. Per germline, CDR1 MDHEN and CDR2 SYDVKM. The CDR3 has 16 residues. The CDR3 sequence is CASSLRGEGSTDTQYF. For the CDR3, the DNA is TGTGCCAGCAGTTTGAGGGGAGAGGGTAGCACAGATACGCAGTATTTT. The whole variable domain, filled in from reference TRBV28 and TRBJ2-3, reads DVKVTQSSRYLVKRTGEKVFLECVQDMDHENMFWYRQDPGLGLRLIYFSYDVKMKEKGDIPEGYSVSREKKERFSLILESASTNQTSMYLCASSLRGEGSTDTQYFGPGTRLTVL.

This clonotype came up a few times. The chain links TRBV5-1 to TRBJ2-3; no clear D gene. CDR1 SGHRS and CDR2 YFSETQ come from the germline V gene. Deletions cut 5 bases from V and 2 bases from J, with 6 bases between. The CDR3 covers 12 residues. CDR3 nucleotide sequence: TGCGCCAGCAGAAGGAACACAGATACGCAGTATTTT. It translates to CASRRNTDTQYF.

CDR3: CASRGRPLGNTIYF. The CDR3 DNA sequence: TGTGCCAGCAGGGGACGACCGCTCGGAAACACCATATATTTT. The chain recombines TRBV12-3 or TRBV12-4 with TRBJ1-3; perhaps TRBD1 as D (5 bases). The CDR3 runs 14 residues. Trimming removed 6 bases from V and 4 bases from J, with 13 bases in between.

J is TRBJ2-1 and V is TRBV5-1; no clear D. Germline V lookup: CDR1 SGHRS, CDR2 YFSETQ. V dropped 2 bases and J dropped 5 bases, with 11 bases sitting between them. The length of the CDR3 is 14 residues. CDR3 sequence reads: CASSFWGWDNEQFF. CDR3 DNA: TGCGCCAGCAGCTTTTGGGGTTGGGACAATGAGCAGTTCTTC. Complete variable domain (other parts from reference TRBV5-1 and TRBJ2-1): KAGVTQTPRYLIKTRGQQVTLSCSPISGHRSVSWYQQTPGQGLQFLFEYFSETQRNKGNFPGRFSGRQFSNSRSEMNVSTLELGDSALYLCASSFWGWDNEQFFGPGTRLTVL.